This TCR beta chain was profiled in a study of early T cells in non-severe SARS-CoV-2 infection. Study at large: The authors sequenced bulk RNA from unsorted whole blood, leaving chains unpaired. Findings and caveats of the study: Anti-spike CD8 specificities were favored by VDJdb matching, whose results missed private and CD4 specificities.

Germline loops: CDR1 MDHEN, CDR2 SYDVKM. This CDR3 has 10 amino acids. V was cut by 7 bases and J by 7 bases, with 5 bases left in between. Individual cDNA molecules were tagged with unique molecular identifiers. MiXCR, applied by TCRdb to the 5' RACE reads, yields one record per CDR3 protein. The data contain tens of thousands of distinct CDR3 sequences, around 8.4% of them singletons. In this sample, this clonotype turned up many times. The antigen is undetermined. The sequenced sample was whole blood. This sequence was found in an adult who was a healthcare worker with PCR-confirmed SARS-CoV-2 infection or an uninfected control (not recorded which). The chain couples TRBV28 to TRBJ1-3, with unresolved D. The CDR3 is CASIRNTIYF. DNA for the CDR3: TGTGCCAGCATTCGGAACACCATATATTTT.